One and the same sample provided the 11 T cell receptor beta chains below, sequenced in a study of STAT5B mutations in CD4+ large granular lymphocyte leukemia. Using immunoSEQ multiplex PCR, the repertoire was profiled, and TCRdb retains in-frame clones only, with some absent. The sample holds about 33,000 clones, around 70% seen once. Sequencing was performed on CD4+ T cells from blood buffy coats. Source of these receptors: a human donor in good health.

This sequence joins TRBV19 and TRBJ1-2, with D perhaps matching TRBD1 (5 bases). Germline V gene lookup returns CDR1 LNHDA and CDR2 SQIVND (reference sequence). The CDR3 is 15 residues long. Trimming pared 6 bases from V and 0 bases from J, leaving 14 bases between. The CDR3 here is CASSVDRQTNYGYTF. DNA of the CDR3: TGTGCCAGTAGCGTGGACCGACAGACTAACTATGGCTACACCTTC.

This clone was observed once. Here the CDR3 reads CASSISGGDWETQYF. In DNA, the CDR3 is TGTGCCAGCAGCATCTCAGGGGGCGACTGGGAGACCCAGTACTTC. The gene calls are TRBV27 and TRBJ2-5, with 8 bases identical to TRBD1. This CDR3 region has 15 residues. Per the germline V gene, CDR1 is MNHEY and CDR2 is SMNVEV (reference sequence). V lost 6 bases and J lost 5; bases outside the gene matches: 11.

This clone came up a few times. V is TRBV6-1 and J is TRBJ1-1; D is perhaps TRBD1 (6 bases). The length of the CDR3 is 15 residues. The V end lost 3 bases, the J end lost 5 bases, and 16 bases lay between the germline ends. CDR1 and CDR2 from the germline V gene are MNHNS and SASEGT. The CDR3 spells CASSETGAVGTEAFF. The CDR3 coding sequence is TGTGCCAGCAGTGAGACGGGGGCCGTTGGAACTGAAGCTTTCTTT.

This clone was observed a handful of times. The chain joins TRBV14 to TRBJ1-4; no clear D gene. The length of the CDR3 is 14 residues. The V and J ends lost 5 bases and 6 bases respectively, with 13 bases between them. From germline, CDR1 is SGHDN and CDR2 FVKESK. CDR3 protein: CASSDTILDEKLFF. CDR3 bases: TGTGCCAGCAGCGATACCATTCTCGATGAAAAACTGTTTTTT.

This chain links TRBV7-2 with TRBJ2-5; 8 bases align to TRBD2. V was pared by 5 bases and J by 5 bases, with 16 bases of the junction left unmatched. The CDR3 is 17 amino acids. Germline CDR1 SGHTA, CDR2 FQGNSA. CDR3 loop: CASSPGRLAGGRETQYF. The CDR3, as DNA: TGTGCCAGCAGCCCAGGACGATTGGCGGGAGGAAGGGAGACCCAGTACTTC.

V gene TRBV5-5 combines with J gene TRBJ2-5, with D unclear. V dropped 0 bases and J dropped 2 bases, with 11 bases sitting between them. This CDR3 spans 15 amino acids. Germline assignment: CDR1 SGHKS and CDR2 YYEKEE (reference sequence). The DNA of the CDR3 is TGTGCCAGCAGCTTGGGGTTAGCAGATCAAGAGACCCAGTACTTC. It is translated as CASSLGLADQETQYF.

V usage is TRBV29-1 and J usage is TRBJ2-3, with D perhaps TRBD2 (5 bases). Germline V gives CDR1 SQVTM, CDR2 ANQGSEA. The CDR3 has 14 amino acids. V lost 6 bases to trimming and J lost 0 bases, with 13 bases between them. DNA of the CDR3: TGCAGCGTCCCCCCTGGCGGGAGCACAGATACGCAGTATTTT. This encodes CSVPPGGSTDTQYF.

The chain joins TRBV5-6 to TRBJ2-2; 8 positions match TRBD1. CDR1 is SGHDT and CDR2 is YYEEEE in the germline V gene. The CDR3 length is 14 residues. Unmatched junction bases numbered 6, after V lost 4 bases and J lost 7 bases. For the CDR3, the DNA is TGTGCCAGCAGCCCGGTGACAGGGGACGGGGAGCTGTTTTTT. This gives the protein CASSPVTGDGELFF.

This rearrangement joins TRBV7-3 to TRBJ2-7, with TRBD2 matching over 8 bases. Unmatched junction bases numbered 9, after V lost 0 bases and J lost 5 bases. In germline, CDR1 is SGHTA, CDR2 FQGTGA. CDR3 size: 16 residues. CDR3: CASSLTQTSVKDEQYF. CDR3 in DNA: TGTGCCAGCAGCTTAACCCAGACTAGCGTTAAGGACGAGCAGTACTTC.

The chain links TRBV7-6 to TRBJ2-2; 8 nucleotides align to TRBD2. The germline CDR1 and CDR2 sequences are SGHVS and FNYEAQ. The CDR3 totals 17 residues. V lost 4 bases and J lost 2; bases outside the gene matches: 9. Here the CDR3 reads CASSSGTGGPNTGELFF. As DNA, the CDR3 is TGTGCCAGCAGCTCCGGGACGGGAGGGCCTAACACCGGGGAGCTGTTTTTT.

The V gene is TRBV7-9, the J gene TRBJ2-5; D gene uncertain. Germline V CDR1 and CDR2: SEHNR, FQNEAQ (reference sequence). The CDR3 consists of 15 residues. V was pared by 5 bases and J by 4 bases, with 17 bases between. The CDR3 loop reads CASSPSIGRGETQYF. Written as DNA, the CDR3 is TGTGCCAGCAGCCCCTCTATAGGGCGCGGAGAGACCCAGTACTTC.